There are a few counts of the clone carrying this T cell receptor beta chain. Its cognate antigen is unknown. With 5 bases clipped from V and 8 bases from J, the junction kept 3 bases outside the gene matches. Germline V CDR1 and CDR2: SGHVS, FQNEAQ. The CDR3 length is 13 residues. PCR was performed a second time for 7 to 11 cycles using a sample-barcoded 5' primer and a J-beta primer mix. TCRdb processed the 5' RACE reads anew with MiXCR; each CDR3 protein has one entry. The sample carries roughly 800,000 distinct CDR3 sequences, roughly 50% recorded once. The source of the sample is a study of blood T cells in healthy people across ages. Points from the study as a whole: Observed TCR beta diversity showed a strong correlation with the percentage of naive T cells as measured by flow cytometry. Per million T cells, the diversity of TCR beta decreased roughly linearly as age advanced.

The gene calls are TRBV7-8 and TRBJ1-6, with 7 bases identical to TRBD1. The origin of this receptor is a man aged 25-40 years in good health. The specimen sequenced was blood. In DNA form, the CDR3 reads TGTGCCAGCAGCCAGGGGGGGGATTCACCCCTCCACTTT. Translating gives CASSQGGDSPLHF.